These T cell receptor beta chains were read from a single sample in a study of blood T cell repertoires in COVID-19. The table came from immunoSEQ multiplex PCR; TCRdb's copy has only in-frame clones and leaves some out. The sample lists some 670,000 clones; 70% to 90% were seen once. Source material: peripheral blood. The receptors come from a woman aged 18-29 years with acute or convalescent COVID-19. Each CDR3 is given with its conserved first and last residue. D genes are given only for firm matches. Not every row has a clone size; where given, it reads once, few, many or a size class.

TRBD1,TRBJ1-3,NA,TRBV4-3,TGCGCCAGCAGCCAAGACGAAGGACAGGCATTCTCTGGAAACACCATATATTTT,CASSQDEGQAFSGNTIYF
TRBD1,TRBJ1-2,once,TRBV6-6,TGTGCCAGCAGTCCCGGGACAGGGGGCTTTAGCGACTATGGCTACACCTTC,CASSPGTGGFSDYGYTF
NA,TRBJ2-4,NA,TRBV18,TGTGCCAGCTCACCGGTAATCGGGGACTTACAAGCCAAAAACATTCAGTACTTC,CASSPVIGDLQAKNIQYF
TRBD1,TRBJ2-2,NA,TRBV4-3,TGCGCCAGCAGCCAAGATCAGGGGGCGCGGACCGGGGAGCTGTTTTTT,CASSQDQGARTGELFF
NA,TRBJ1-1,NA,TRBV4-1,TGCGCCAGCAGCCTTCGGGGGTCGAACACTGAAGCTTTCTTT,CASSLRGSNTEAFF
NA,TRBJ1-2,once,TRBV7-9,TGTGCCAGCAGTTTCCCCGGGACACCCTACGAAGGGGGCTACACCTTC,CASSFPGTPYEGGYTF
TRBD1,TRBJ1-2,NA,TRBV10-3,TGTGCCATCAGCTTCGGACAGGGGAACTATGGCTACACCTTC,CAISFGQGNYGYTF
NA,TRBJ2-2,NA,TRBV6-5,TGTGCCAGCGGGACTGGGAACACCGGGGAGCTGTTTTTT,CASGTGNTGELFF
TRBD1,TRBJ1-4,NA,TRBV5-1,TGCGCCAGCAGCTCACAGGGGGCTGGGACTAATGAAAAACTGTTTTTT,CASSSQGAGTNEKLFF
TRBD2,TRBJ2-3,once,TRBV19,TGTGCCAGTAGTGGGAGGGTAGTGGATACGCAGTATTTT,CASSGRVVDTQYF
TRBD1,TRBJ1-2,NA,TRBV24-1,TGTGCCACCCACCCCGGACAGGGGCTTGGGTGGGGCTACACCTTC,CATHPGQGLGWGYTF
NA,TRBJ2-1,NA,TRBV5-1,TGCGCCAGCAGTCTTGGGAGATGGGCGACCTACAATGAGCAGTTCTTC,CASSLGRWATYNEQFF
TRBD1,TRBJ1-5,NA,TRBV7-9,TGTGCCAGCAGCTTAAGGACAGGGTTAAGTCAGCCCCAGCATTTT,CASSLRTGLSQPQHF
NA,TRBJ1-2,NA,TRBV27,TGTGCCAGCAGTTCCCGGGGGGCTAACTATGGCTACACCTTC,CASSSRGANYGYTF
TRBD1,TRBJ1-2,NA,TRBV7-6,TGTGCCAGCACCATGAACACAGGGGGCTCCGGTGGCTACACCTTC,CASTMNTGGSGGYTF
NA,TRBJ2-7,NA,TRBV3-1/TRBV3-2,TGTGCCAGCAGCCAAGTGGAGGGGATCGCGTACGAGCAGTACTTC,CASSQVEGIAYEQYF
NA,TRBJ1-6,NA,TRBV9,TGTGCCAGCAGCCCGCGACAAGTCGATAATTCACCCCTCCACTTT,CASSPRQVDNSPLHF
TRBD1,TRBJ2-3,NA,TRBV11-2,TGTGCCAGCAGCCCCAGGGGGCTCACAGATACGCAGTATTTT,CASSPRGLTDTQYF
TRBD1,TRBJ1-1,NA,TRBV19,TGTGCCAGCTGCCAGGGGGACCCATATCTGGGCACTGAAGCTTTCTTT,CASCQGDPYLGTEAFF
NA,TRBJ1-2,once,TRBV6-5,TGTGCCAGCTGGGGGCAAAGAGGCTACACCTTC,CASWGQRGYTF
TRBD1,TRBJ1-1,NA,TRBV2,TGTGCCAGCAGTAAAGACAGGGATACTGAAGCTTTCTTT,CASSKDRDTEAFF
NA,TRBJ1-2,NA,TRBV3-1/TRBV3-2,TGTGCCAGCACCCCAGGGACAAACAGCTATGGCTACACCTTC,CASTPGTNSYGYTF
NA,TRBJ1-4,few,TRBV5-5,TGTGCCAGCAGCGTAACAGGGTCGTATGAAAAACTGTTTTTT,CASSVTGSYEKLFF
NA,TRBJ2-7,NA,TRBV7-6,TGTGCCAGCAGCGAGAGGGACACGGCGGTCTACGAGCAGTACTTC,CASSERDTAVYEQYF
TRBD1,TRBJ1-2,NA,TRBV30,TGTGCCTGGAGTTTTGGGGGACAGACCTATGGCTACACCTTC,CAWSFGGQTYGYTF
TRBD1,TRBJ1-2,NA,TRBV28,TGTGCCAGCAGTTCCGGACAGGGGGCCACCAACTATGGCTACACCTTC,CASSSGQGATNYGYTF
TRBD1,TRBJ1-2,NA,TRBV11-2,TGTGCCAGCAGGAGGACAGGGGCCGATTATGGCTACACCTTC,CASRRTGADYGYTF
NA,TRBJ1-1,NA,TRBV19,TGTGCCAGTAGTATAGAGTATAGAGGAGCCAGGGTACACCCGAGGGCTTTCTTT,CASSIEYRGARVHPRAFF
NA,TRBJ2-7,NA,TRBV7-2,TGTGCCAGCAGCTTCCGTGGGGGGTGGTCCTACGAGCAGTACTTC,CASSFRGGWSYEQYF
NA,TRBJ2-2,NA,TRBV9,TGTGCCAGCAGCGTAGATAATTTCGCCGGGGAGCTGTTTTTT,CASSVDNFAGELFF
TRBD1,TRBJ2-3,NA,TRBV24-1,TGTGCCACCAGTGATTTAACCGGACAGGGGGTCCACCAGGATACGCAGTATTTT,CATSDLTGQGVHQDTQYF
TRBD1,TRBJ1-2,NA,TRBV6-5,TGTGCCAGTGACAGGGATTATGGCTACACCTTC,CASDRDYGYTF
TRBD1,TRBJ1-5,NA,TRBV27,TGTGCCAGCAGTTTATCATTAGGGGGCATCGTTCAGCCCCAGCATTTT,CASSLSLGGIVQPQHF
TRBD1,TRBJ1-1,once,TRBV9,TGTGCCAGCAGCGGCGCCGACAGGGATGGTTCGAGGGAAGCTTTCTTT,CASSGADRDGSREAFF
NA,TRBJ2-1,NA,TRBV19,TGTGCCAGTAGTAATAGCGGCTCCTACAATGAGCAGTTCTTC,CASSNSGSYNEQFF
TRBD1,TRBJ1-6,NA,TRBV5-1,TGCGCCAGCAGCTGGGGGACAGGGGGAGACTCCTATAATTCACCCCTCCACTTT,CASSWGTGGDSYNSPLHF
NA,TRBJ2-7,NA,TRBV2,TGTGCCAGCAGTGAGAGGGGGACGATACACCCTTTCGACGAGCAGTACTTC,CASSERGTIHPFDEQYF
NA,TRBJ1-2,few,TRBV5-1,TGCGCCAGCAGCCCCACAGGGACGGGGGGCTATTATGGCTACACCTTC,CASSPTGTGGYYGYTF
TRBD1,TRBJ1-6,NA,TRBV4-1,TGCGCCAGCAGCACCGGGACAGAAATAACACCCCTCCACTTT,CASSTGTEITPLHF
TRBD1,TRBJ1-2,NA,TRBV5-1,TGCGCCAGCGGCCAGACAGGGGAGGTTGGTGGCTACACCTTC,CASGQTGEVGGYTF
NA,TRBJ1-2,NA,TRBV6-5,TGTGCCAGCAGGGGATCCCTAGCGTCCGGCTACACCTTC,CASRGSLASGYTF
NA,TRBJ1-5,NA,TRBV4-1,TGCGCCAGCAGCCAAGTTACCGGGTACCCTAGCAATCAGCCCCAGCATTTT,CASSQVTGYPSNQPQHF
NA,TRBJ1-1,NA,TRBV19,TGTGCCAGTAGTATACGGCAGGTGAACACTGAAGCTTTCTTT,CASSIRQVNTEAFF
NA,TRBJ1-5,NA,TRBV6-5,TGTGCCAGCAGTTCAGACAGGACCCTTGGGGGACAGCCCCAGCATTTT,CASSSDRTLGGQPQHF
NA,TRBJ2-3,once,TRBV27,TGTGCCAGCAGTTTATCCCGCACACGGGGTACGCAGTATTTT,CASSLSRTRGTQYF
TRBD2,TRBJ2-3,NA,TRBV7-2,TGTGCCAGCCAGTTGGGGGGGATAGGAGATACGCAGTATTTT,CASQLGGIGDTQYF
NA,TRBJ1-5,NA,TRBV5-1,TGCGCCAGCAGACTCGGGGGAGGAGGCAATCAGCCCCAGCATTTT,CASRLGGGGNQPQHF
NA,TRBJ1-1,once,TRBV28,TGTGCCAGCAGTTTATTCCAGGGGAACACTGAAGCTTTCTTT,CASSLFQGNTEAFF
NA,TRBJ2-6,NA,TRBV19,TGTGCCAGTAGTATAGGCCCCCTCAAGACAGGCGCCTCTGGGGCCAACGTCCTGACTTTC,CASSIGPLKTGASGANVLTF
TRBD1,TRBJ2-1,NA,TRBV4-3,TGCGCCAGCAGCCAGACAGGGGTGTACAATGAGCAGTTCTTC,CASSQTGVYNEQFF
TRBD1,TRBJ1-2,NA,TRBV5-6,TGTGCCAGCAGCTTGTTGGACAGGGGGAATGGCTACACCTTC,CASSLLDRGNGYTF
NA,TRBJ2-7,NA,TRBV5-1,TGCGCCAGCAGCTTGGCTGGGGGCGGCTACGAGCAGTACTTC,CASSLAGGGYEQYF
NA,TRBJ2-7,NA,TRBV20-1,TGCAGTGCTAGTCGGGGCCAGGGGGAGCAGTACTTC,CSASRGQGEQYF